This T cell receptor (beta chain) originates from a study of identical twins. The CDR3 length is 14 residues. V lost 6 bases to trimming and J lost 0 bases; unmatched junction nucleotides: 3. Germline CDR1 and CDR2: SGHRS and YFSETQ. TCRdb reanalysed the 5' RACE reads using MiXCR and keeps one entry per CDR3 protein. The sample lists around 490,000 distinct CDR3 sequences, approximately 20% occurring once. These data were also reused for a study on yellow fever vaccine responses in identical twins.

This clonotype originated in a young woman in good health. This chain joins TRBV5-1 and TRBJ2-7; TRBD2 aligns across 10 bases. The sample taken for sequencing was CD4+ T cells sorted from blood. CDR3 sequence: CASTRLAGSYEQYV. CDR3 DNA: TGCGCCAGCACCCGACTAGCGGGCTCCTACGAGCAGTACGTC.